A single T cell receptor (beta chain) is shown here with its context. Profiling relied on immunoSEQ multiplex PCR, and the TCRdb table lists in-frame clones only, not all of them. This sample has 150,000 to 200,000 clones, with more than 65% found just once. This specimen belongs to a study of blood T cell repertoires in COVID-19. At the level of the study: The samples span acute and convalescent COVID-19 from the United States, Italy and Spain. Sources were T cells, B-cell-depleted T cells, or PBMCs; the material itself was cDNA or gDNA.

Donors in Cohort 3 who had recovered were those with two negative PCRs, healthcare professional clearance, or resolution of their symptoms. V shed 6 bases and J 4 bases; nucleotides not matched to a gene: 17. There are 18 residues in the CDR3. Germline CDR1 MDHEN, CDR2 SYDVKM. The TCR comes from a man aged 45 to 65 who had recovered from COVID-19. This rearrangement joins TRBV28 to TRBJ1-3; 8 positions match TRBD1. Sequenced sample: PBMCs or T cells enriched from blood (not recorded which). The CDR3 DNA sequence: TGTGCCAGCAGCCCTATATTTCGATGGACAGGGACGGGAAACACCATATATTTT. Amino acids: CASSPIFRWTGTGNTIYF.